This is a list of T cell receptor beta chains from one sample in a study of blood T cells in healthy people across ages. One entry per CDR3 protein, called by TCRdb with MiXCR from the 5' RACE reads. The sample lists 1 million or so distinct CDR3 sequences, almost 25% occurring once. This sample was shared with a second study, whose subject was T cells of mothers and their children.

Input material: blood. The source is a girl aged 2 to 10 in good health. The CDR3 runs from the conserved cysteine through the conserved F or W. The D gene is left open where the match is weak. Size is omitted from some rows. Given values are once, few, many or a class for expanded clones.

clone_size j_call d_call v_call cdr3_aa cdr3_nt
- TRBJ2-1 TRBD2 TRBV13 CASSWKREMGDEQFF TGTGCCAGCAGCTGGAAGCGGGAGATGGGCGATGAGCAGTTCTTC
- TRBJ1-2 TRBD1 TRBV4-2 CASSHPARQGPGYTF TGTGCCAGCAGCCACCCCGCCCGACAGGGCCCTGGCTACACCTTC
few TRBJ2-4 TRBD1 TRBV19 CASSLTGVAKNIQYF TGTGCCAGTAGTCTGACAGGGGTGGCCAAAAACATTCAGTACTTC
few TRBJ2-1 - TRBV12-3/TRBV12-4 CASSRDQSSYNEQFF TGTGCCAGCAGCCGAGACCAGAGCTCCTACAATGAGCAGTTCTTC
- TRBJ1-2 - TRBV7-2 CASSLPQGYGYTF TGTGCCAGCAGCTTACCTCAGGGTTATGGCTACACCTTC
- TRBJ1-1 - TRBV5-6 CASSSETGFSTEAFF TGTGCCAGCAGCTCAGAAACAGGGTTCTCTACTGAAGCTTTCTTT
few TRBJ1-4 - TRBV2 CASRPPGPTNEKLFF TGTGCCAGCAGACCCCCGGGTCCAACTAATGAAAAACTGTTTTTT
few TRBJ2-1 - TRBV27 CASSFSGVYNEQFF TGTGCCAGCAGTTTCTCGGGGGTTTACAATGAGCAGTTCTTC
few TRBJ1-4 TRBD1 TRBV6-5 CASSPGQKSEKLFF TGTGCCAGCTCCCCGGGACAGAAAAGTGAAAAACTGTTTTTT
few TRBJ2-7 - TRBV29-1 CSAALDRAYEQYF TGCAGCGCTGCCCTGGACCGGGCATACGAGCAGTACTTC
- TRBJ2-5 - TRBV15 CATSRFGLKTAQETQYF TGTGCCACCAGCAGATTCGGTCTAAAAACAGCGCAAGAGACCCAGTACTTC
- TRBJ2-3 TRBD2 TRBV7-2 CACSLVLAGVLDTQYF TGTGCCTGCAGCTTAGTACTAGCGGGAGTTCTAGATACGCAGTATTTT
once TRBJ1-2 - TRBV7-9 CASSLADLNYGYTF TGTGCCAGCAGCTTAGCGGACCTTAACTATGGCTACACCTTC
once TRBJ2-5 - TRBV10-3 CAISELRSKAETQYF TGTGCCATCAGTGAGTTGAGATCCAAAGCGGAGACCCAGTACTTC
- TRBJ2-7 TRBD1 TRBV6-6 CASSQTGVSPYEQYF TGTGCCAGCAGCCAGACAGGGGTCAGCCCCTACGAGCAGTACTTC
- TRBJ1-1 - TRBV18 CASSALLGWRLDTEAFF TGTGCCAGCTCAGCCCTCTTAGGGTGGCGTTTGGACACTGAAGCTTTCTTT
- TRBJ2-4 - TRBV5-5 CASSLGFRGPKNIQYF TGTGCCAGCAGCTTGGGCTTTCGGGGACCCAAAAACATTCAGTACTTC
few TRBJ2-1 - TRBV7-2 CASSSSNTLYNEQFF TGTGCCAGCAGCTCTTCTAACACTTTGTACAATGAGCAGTTCTTC
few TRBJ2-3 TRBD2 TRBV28 CASSSRTSGSGSDTQYF TGTGCCAGCAGTTCACGGACTAGCGGGAGCGGATCAGATACGCAGTATTTT
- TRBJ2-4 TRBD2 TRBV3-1 CASSLPSGGDIQYF TGTGCCAGCAGCCTACCTAGCGGAGGGGACATTCAGTACTTC
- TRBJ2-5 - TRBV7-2 CASRQSGHQETQYF TGTGCCAGCAGACAAAGCGGGCACCAAGAGACCCAGTACTTC
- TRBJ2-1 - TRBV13 CASSLWLAPNEQFF TGTGCCAGCAGCTTATGGCTAGCCCCCAATGAGCAGTTCTTC
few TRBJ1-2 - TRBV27 CASSLFEGFGYTF TGTGCCAGCAGTTTATTTGAAGGGTTCGGCTACACCTTC
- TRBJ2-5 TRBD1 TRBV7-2 CASSEGQGKNTQYF TGTGCCAGCAGCGAGGGACAGGGGAAGAATACCCAGTACTTC
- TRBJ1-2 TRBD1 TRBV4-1 CASTPDREDYGYTF TGCGCCAGCACCCCAGACAGGGAAGACTATGGCTACACCTTC
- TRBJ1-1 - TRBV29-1 CSVLRGGLEAFF TGCAGCGTTCTCCGAGGCGGGTTAGAAGCTTTCTTT
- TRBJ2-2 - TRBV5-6 CASRGSNTGELFF TGTGCCAGCAGGGGTTCGAACACCGGGGAGCTGTTTTTT
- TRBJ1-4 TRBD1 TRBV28 CASSPGGTGGLLEKLFF TGTGCCAGCAGCCCAGGGGGGACAGGGGGCTTACTGGAAAAACTGTTTTTT
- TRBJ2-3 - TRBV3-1 CASSPGITLLGTDTQYF TGTGCCAGCAGCCCCGGGATAACGCTCCTAGGCACAGATACGCAGTATTTT
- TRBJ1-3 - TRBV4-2 CASSQRVSSGNTIYF TGTGCCAGCAGCCAAAGGGTTTCCTCTGGAAACACCATATATTTT
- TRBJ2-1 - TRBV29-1 CSVRLGIHEQFF TGCAGCGTTCGTCTAGGAATCCATGAGCAGTTCTTC
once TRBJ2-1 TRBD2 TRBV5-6 CASSGKLAGDVNEQFF TGTGCCAGCAGCGGGAAACTAGCGGGGGACGTTAATGAGCAGTTCTTC
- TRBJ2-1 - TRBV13 CASSLGGARNEQFF TGTGCCAGCAGCTTAGGGGGGGCTAGGAATGAGCAGTTCTTC
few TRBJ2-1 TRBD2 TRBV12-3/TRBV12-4 CASSWGGGRSGEQFF TGTGCCAGCAGTTGGGGTGGCGGGAGATCGGGTGAGCAGTTCTTC
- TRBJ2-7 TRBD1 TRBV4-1 CASSQVLSFGQGEGEQYF TGCGCCAGCAGCCAAGTCCTCTCTTTCGGACAGGGGGAGGGCGAGCAGTACTTC
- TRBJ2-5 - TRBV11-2 CASSPLGRDQETQYF TGTGCCAGCAGCCCGCTTGGCCGTGACCAAGAGACCCAGTACTTC
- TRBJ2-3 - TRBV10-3 CASELGDTQYF TGTGCCAGCGAATTGGGAGATACGCAGTATTTT
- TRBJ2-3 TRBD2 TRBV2 CASGTSGRRDTQYF TGTGCCAGTGGGACTAGCGGGAGACGGGATACGCAGTATTTT
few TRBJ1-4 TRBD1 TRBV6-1 CASSPLPDRVNEKLFF TGTGCCAGCAGTCCGCTTCCCGACAGGGTGAATGAAAAACTGTTTTTT
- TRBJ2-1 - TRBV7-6 CASSLSRAAKIVF TGTGCCAGCAGCTTATCCCGGGCCGCTAAAATAGTCTTC
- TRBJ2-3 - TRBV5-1 CASSLDSKETDTQYF TGCGCCAGCAGCTTAGATTCTAAAGAGACAGATACGCAGTATTTT
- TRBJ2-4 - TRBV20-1 CSARDKSAGPQGAKNIQYF TGCAGTGCTAGAGACAAATCAGCCGGGCCGCAAGGGGCCAAAAACATTCAGTACTTC
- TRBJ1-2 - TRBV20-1 CSASTAYESYTF TGCAGTGCTTCGACAGCCTATGAAAGCTACACCTTC
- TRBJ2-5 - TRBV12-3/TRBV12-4 CASSFTREHQETQYF TGTGCCAGCAGTTTCACCCGGGAACACCAAGAGACCCAGTACTTC
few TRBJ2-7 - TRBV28 CASSLYGEIGEQYF TGTGCCAGCAGTTTGTACGGGGAGATAGGCGAGCAGTACTTC
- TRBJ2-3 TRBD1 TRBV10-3 CAISAGRGTDTQYF TGTGCCATCAGTGCGGGCAGGGGGACAGATACGCAGTATTTT
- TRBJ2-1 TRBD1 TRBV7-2 CASSPAGQGFYNEQFF TGTGCCAGCAGCCCCGCGGGACAGGGTTTCTACAATGAGCAGTTCTTC
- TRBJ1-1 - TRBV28 CASSKSGVEAFF TGTGCCAGCAGCAAGTCAGGGGTAGAAGCTTTCTTT
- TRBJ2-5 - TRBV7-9 CASTQWVSETQYF TGTGCCAGCACCCAATGGGTCTCGGAGACCCAGTACTTC
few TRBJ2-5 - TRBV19 CASSILQGETQYF TGTGCCAGTAGTATATTGCAGGGGGAGACCCAGTACTTC
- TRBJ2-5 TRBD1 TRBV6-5 CASSPGTGGILLETQYF TGTGCCAGCAGCCCCGGGACAGGGGGGATTTTGTTGGAGACCCAGTACTTC
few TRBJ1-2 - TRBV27 CASSLEAGPYYGYTF TGTGCCAGCAGTTTAGAGGCAGGGCCCTACTATGGCTACACCTTC
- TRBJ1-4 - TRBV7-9 CASSLGVEHEKLFF TGTGCCAGCAGCTTAGGGGTGGAGCATGAAAAACTGTTTTTT
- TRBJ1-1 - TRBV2 CATRGENTEAFF TGTGCCACCAGGGGTGAAAACACTGAAGCTTTCTTT
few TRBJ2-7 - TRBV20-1 CSARDREPYEQYF TGCAGTGCTAGAGATCGGGAACCTTACGAGCAGTACTTC